The 24 T cell receptor beta chains in this list originate from one sample, sequenced in a study of CD4 T cells in relation to SARS-CoV-2 and coronaviruses. The repertoire was sequenced with immunoSEQ multiplex PCR; TCRdb's copy has only in-frame clones and lacks some. The sample yields tens of thousands of clones, about 70% seen once. Antigens of these TCRs are unknown. The sequencing input was memory CD4+ T cells from PBMCs, cultured in vitro. Receptors originate from an adult with COVID-19.

This sequence joins TRBV2 and TRBJ2-3, with a weak D call TRBD1 (5 bases). The CDR3 sequence is 12 residues long. Germline V gene sequence: CDR1 SNHLY, CDR2 FYNNEI. Trimming pared 1 base from V and 6 bases from J, leaving 5 bases between. CDR3 bases: TGTGCCAGCAGTGAAGAGGGGGATACGCAGTATTTT. It is translated as CASSEEGDTQYF.

This clone was detected once. The V gene is TRBV19, the J gene TRBJ2-7; no definite D call. This CDR3 has 14 residues. Trimming pared 1 base from V and 0 bases from J, leaving 7 bases between. Germline CDR1 LNHDA, CDR2 SQIVND (reference sequence). CDR3 bases: TGTGCCAGTAGTATAGTCTTGGCCTCCTACGAGCAGTACTTC. Its translation is CASSIVLASYEQYF.

The genes are TRBV5-1 and TRBJ2-5; no clear D gene. This CDR3 has 13 residues. Germline V gene lookup returns CDR1 SGHRS and CDR2 YFSETQ. Trimming left V 5 bases short and J 1 base short, with 9 bases between. The CDR3 sequence: CASSWASQETQYF. The CDR3 coding sequence is TGCGCCAGCAGTTGGGCATCCCAAGAGACCCAGTACTTC. Full variable domain (remainder filled in from reference TRBV5-1 and TRBJ2-5): KAGVTQTPRYLIKTRGQQVTLSCSPISGHRSVSWYQQTPGQGLQFLFEYFSETQRNKGNFPGRFSGRQFSNSRSEMNVSTLELGDSALYLCASSWASQETQYFGPGTRLLVL.

The chain recombines TRBV4-2 with TRBJ2-5, with 10 bases matching TRBD2. The CDR3 has 17 residues. V shed 0 bases and J 2 bases; nucleotides not matched to a gene: 6. CDR1 and CDR2 (germline): LGHNA, YNFKEQ. In DNA form, the CDR3 reads TGTGCCAGCAGCCAAGATCGGACTAGCGGTGCGCAAGAGACCCAGTACTTC. Its protein product is CASSQDRTSGAQETQYF.

This clone has a handful of counts. The chain joins TRBV19 to TRBJ2-2; 10 bases are shared with TRBD2. Germline-derived CDR1 and CDR2 are LNHDA and SQIVND (reference sequence). V trimming: 6 bases; J trimming: 1 base; junction bases outside the gene matches: 5. CDR3 size: 16 residues. CDR3 in DNA: TGTGCCAGTAGCTCCCGGACTAGCGGGAACACCGGGGAGCTGTTTTTT. Its protein product is CASSSRTSGNTGELFF.

The rearrangement uses TRBV5-3 and TRBJ2-3; 7 nucleotides line up with TRBD2. TRBV5-3 is sorted into the ORF group, with uncertain function. Losses at the gene ends were 5 bases for V and 3 bases for J; bases not matched to a gene: 15. The CDR3 covers 17 residues. CDR3 bases: TGTGCCAGAAGGAGAGGTGGAGGGCCGGGGGGAACAGATACGCAGTATTTT. It yields the protein CARRRGGGPGGTDTQYF.

This clone showed up just a few times. The chain recombines TRBV4-2 with TRBJ1-2; TRBD1 matches at 9 bases. The CDR3 totals 16 residues. J gave up 2 bases and V 5 bases, and 9 bases lay outside the gene matches. Germline CDR1 reads LGHNA; CDR2 reads YNFKEQ. For the CDR3, the DNA is TGTGCCAGCAGCTTGGACAGGGGAGTTCTCAACTATGGCTACACCTTC. Residues: CASSLDRGVLNYGYTF.

The chain is built from TRBV6-5 and TRBJ1-5; tentative D call: TRBD1 (5 bases). Germline V lookup: CDR1 MNHEY, CDR2 SVGAGI. Deletions cut 8 bases from V and 10 bases from J, with 12 bases between. CDR3 size: 11 residues. Here the CDR3 DNA reads TGTGCCAGCGGGGGGGTGGGCCCCCAGCATTTT. It yields the protein CASGGVGPQHF.

The chain recombines TRBV10-3 with TRBJ2-1; 15 positions agree with TRBD2. The CDR3 is 15 residues long. Trimming at V came to 7 bases and at J to 7 bases, leaving 5 bases not matched to a gene. Germline CDR1 is ENHRY and CDR2 is SYGVKD. The CDR3 DNA reads as TGTGCCATCACCACCGGGACTAGCGGGAGGAATGAGCAGTTCTTC. It encodes CAITTGTSGRNEQFF.

The chain couples TRBV28 to TRBJ1-4; a weak D match, TRBD1 (5 bases). The CDR3 sequence is 15 residues long. V lost 6 bases, J lost 9 bases, and 20 bases lay in between. The germline V gene encodes CDR1 MDHEN and CDR2 SYDVKM. This chain's CDR3 is CASRGGVGGSKKLFF. The CDR3 nucleotides are TGTGCCAGCAGAGGAGGGGTCGGCGGGAGTAAAAAACTGTTTTTT.

CDR3 residues: CASSEGRTSANEQFF. The CDR3 bases are TGTGCCAGCAGTGAAGGGCGGACTAGCGCTAATGAGCAGTTCTTC. This chain uses TRBV2 with TRBJ2-1; TRBD2 matches at 9 bases. Germline V gene data show CDR1 as SNHLY and CDR2 as FYNNEI. The CDR3 spans 15 residues. Trimming cost V 1 base and J 7 bases; bases outside gene matches: 5.

The V gene is TRBV24-1, the J gene TRBJ2-3, with 8 bases lining up with TRBD2. The germline V gene encodes CDR1 KGHDR and CDR2 SFDVKD. After removal of 9 bases from V and 2 bases from J, the junction contained 6 bases not matched to a gene. The CDR3 runs 14 residues. This CDR3 reads CATEGLGATDTQYF. In DNA, the CDR3 is TGTGCCACCGAGGGACTAGGGGCCACAGATACGCAGTATTTT.

J is TRBJ2-5 and V is TRBV11-2, with D hard to call. V was clipped by 0 bases and J by 7 bases, with 15 bases between them. In germline, CDR1 is SGHAT, CDR2 FQNNGV. The CDR3 contains 15 residues. The CDR3 region has the DNA TGTGCCAGCAGCTTAGAAGACTCTACCTTGGGGACCCAGTACTTC. Protein: CASSLEDSTLGTQYF.

The rearrangement links TRBV6-2 or TRBV6-3 to TRBJ2-2, with a weak D call TRBD1 (5 bases). V dropped 5 bases and J dropped 5 bases, with 18 bases sitting between them. This CDR3 has 16 residues. Germline values: CDR1 MNHEY, CDR2 SVGEGT. CDR3 DNA: TGTGCCAGCAGTCGATTTACAGGCGGAAGGACCGGGGAGCTGTTTTTT. It specifies CASSRFTGGRTGELFF.

The gene calls are TRBV7-8 and TRBJ2-7, with D hard to call. The CDR3 consists of 15 residues. CDR1 and CDR2 (germline): SGHVS, FQNEAQ. V was pared by 1 base and J by 0 bases, with 10 bases between. CDR3 sequence reads: CASSLGRRSSYEQYF. CDR3 DNA sequence: TGTGCCAGCAGCTTAGGTCGTCGGAGCTCCTACGAGCAGTACTTC.

This clone was found once. The J gene is TRBJ2-2, the V gene TRBV14, with 10 positions matching TRBD1. V gave up 3 bases and J gave up 5 bases; unmatched junction bases: 0. From germline, CDR1 is SGHDN and CDR2 FVKESK. The CDR3 length is 14 residues. The CDR3: CASSQGQGTGELFF. In DNA form, the CDR3 reads TGTGCCAGCAGCCAGGGACAGGGGACCGGGGAGCTGTTTTTT.

This CDR3 is CASSLAIAVDGYTF. CDR3 bases: TGTGCCAGCAGCTTAGCGATCGCGGTAGATGGCTACACCTTC. V gene TRBV7-9 combines with J gene TRBJ1-2; no clear D. Trimming cost V 0 bases and J 6 bases, with 11 bases left between them. Germline V gives CDR1 SEHNR, CDR2 FQNEAQ (reference sequence). The CDR3 has 14 residues. The full variable domain, its missing parts supplied by reference TRBV7-9 and TRBJ1-2, is DTGVSQNPRHKITKRGQNVTFRCDPISEHNRLYWYRQTLGQGPEFLTYFQNEAQLEKSRLLSDRFSAERPKGSFSTLEIQRTEQGDSAMYLCASSLAIAVDGYTFGSGTRLTVV.

The V call is TRBV7-3, the J call TRBJ2-1; 8 bases agree with TRBD2. This CDR3 has 14 amino acids. In germline, CDR1 is SGHTA, CDR2 FQGTGA. The J segment lost 9 bases and the V segment lost 2 bases, leaving 6 bases of the junction unmatched. In DNA form, the CDR3 reads TGTGCCAGCAGCTTAGTCGGGAGGGCCGTTGAGCAGTTCTTC. Protein sequence: CASSLVGRAVEQFF.

CDR3 nucleotide sequence: TGTGCCTGGACTGTCGGGACCTTCAATCAGCCCCAGCATTTT. Translation: CAWTVGTFNQPQHF. The chain has TRBV30 and TRBJ1-5, with D possibly being TRBD1 (5 bases). CDR3 length equals 14 residues. Trimming shortened V by 4 bases and J by 3 bases, and 13 bases separated the two germline ends. CDR1 and CDR2 (germline): GTSNPN, SVGIG (reference sequence).

The J gene is TRBJ2-5, the V gene TRBV9; D not resolved. The V end lost 0 bases, the J end lost 5 bases, and 14 bases lay between the germline ends. The CDR3 runs 15 residues. Germline lookup yields CDR1 SGDLS and CDR2 YYNGEE. Here the CDR3 reads CASSVAPRTPETQYF. The DNA for the CDR3 is TGTGCCAGCAGCGTAGCTCCTCGGACCCCGGAGACCCAGTACTTC.

The chain carries TRBV30 and TRBJ2-1, with no clear D. Germline lookup yields CDR1 GTSNPN and CDR2 SVGIG (reference sequence). The CDR3 spans 12 residues. V was cut by 3 bases and J by 4 bases, with 7 bases left in between. The CDR3 sequence is CAWRPLYNEQFF. CDR3 bases: TGTGCCTGGAGACCGTTGTACAATGAGCAGTTCTTC. Filled out from reference TRBV30 and TRBJ2-1, the complete variable domain reads SQTIHQWPATLVQPVGSPLSLECTVEGTSNPNLYWYRQAAGRGLQLLFYSVGIGQISSEVPQNLSASRPQDRQFILSSKKLLLSDSGFYLCAWRPLYNEQFFGPGTRLTVL.

J is TRBJ2-7 and V is TRBV30; D assignment may be TRBD1 or TRBD2 (5 bases each). Trimming left V 2 bases short and J 7 bases short, with 12 bases between. The germline CDR1 and CDR2 sequences are GTSNPN and SVGIG (reference sequence). CDR3 length equals 12 residues. For the CDR3, the DNA is TGTGCCTGGAGTCGGATGGGGGTTGAGCAGTACTTC. Amino acids: CAWSRMGVEQYF. The full variable domain, with the rest looked up from reference TRBV30 and TRBJ2-7, is SQTIHQWPATLVQPVGSPLSLECTVEGTSNPNLYWYRQAAGRGLQLLFYSVGIGQISSEVPQNLSASRPQDRQFILSSKKLLLSDSGFYLCAWSRMGVEQYFGPGTRLTVT.

This clone has just a few counts. V usage is TRBV24-1 and J usage is TRBJ2-5; TRBD2 agrees at 12 bases. Germline CDR1 and CDR2: KGHDR and SFDVKD. This CDR3 has 17 amino acids. J was trimmed by 3 bases and V by 4 bases; bases with no gene match: 8. The CDR3 sequence: CATSDPSGLAGKETQYF. Written as DNA, the CDR3 is TGTGCCACCAGTGACCCTTCCGGACTAGCGGGAAAAGAGACCCAGTACTTC.

The rearrangement joins TRBV10-3 to TRBJ1-3; 7 nucleotides line up with TRBD1. The germline gives CDR1 ENHRY, CDR2 SYGVKD. Trimming removed 7 bases from V and 4 bases from J; junction bases left unmatched: 7. There are 14 residues in the CDR3. In DNA form, the CDR3 reads TGTGCCATCACCGAGGGACAGACAGGAAACACCATATATTTT. This encodes CAITEGQTGNTIYF.